A single sample gave rise to the 14 T cell receptor beta chains below, sequenced in a study of blood T cell repertoires in COVID-19. This table comes from immunoSEQ multiplex PCR, and its TCRdb copy is limited to in-frame clones, with some not included. The data show roughly 35,000 clones, with roughly 90% seen just once and about 1.9% held by the top ten. Material: peripheral blood. The receptors come from a man in his fifties with active or convalescent COVID-19.

The chain employs TRBV11-2 and TRBJ2-5, with D hard to call. The V end was cut by 2 bases, the J end by 2 bases, with 15 bases between. The germline V gene encodes CDR1 SGHAT and CDR2 FQNNGV. The CDR3 extends over 16 amino acids. CDR3 loop: CASSLSSHLLQETQYF. CDR3 in DNA: TGTGCCAGCAGCTTAAGTTCACACCTACTACAAGAGACCCAGTACTTC.

The rearrangement links TRBV6-6 to TRBJ2-5; 9 bases match TRBD1. Looked up from germline, CDR1 is MNHNY and CDR2 is SVGAGI (reference sequence). This CDR3 is 14 amino acids long. V dropped 2 bases and J dropped 4; count of bases not matched to a gene: 2. Written as DNA, the CDR3 is TGTGCCAGCAGTTACCGGGACAGGGTAGAGACCCAGTACTTC. Translated, it gives CASSYRDRVETQYF.

The rearrangement joins TRBV28 to TRBJ2-7; 9 positions agree with TRBD1. This CDR3 is 15 amino acids long. V trimming: 5 bases; J trimming: 9 bases; junction bases outside the gene matches: 14. The V gene's germline CDR1 is MDHEN and CDR2 SYDVKM. The CDR3 loop reads CASSALRKDRGAQYF. The DNA for the CDR3 is TGTGCCAGCAGTGCATTACGAAAAGACAGGGGGGCGCAGTACTTC.

This clone was seen just once. This sequence joins TRBV5-4 and TRBJ2-7; 9 bases align to TRBD1. In germline, CDR1 is SGHNT, CDR2 YYREEE (reference sequence). The CDR3 contains 14 residues. The V segment lost 4 bases and the J segment 3 bases; nucleotides outside the gene matches: 5. The CDR3 DNA reads TGTGCCAGCAGCCGCGGGACAGGGATCTACGAGCAGTACTTC. This sequence encodes CASSRGTGIYEQYF.

The V gene is TRBV4-3, the J gene TRBJ2-1; 10 nucleotides agree with TRBD1. The CDR3 is made up of 15 amino acids. V shed 4 bases and J 9 bases; nucleotides not matched to a gene: 9. Germline V gene lookup returns CDR1 LGHNA and CDR2 YSLEER. The CDR3 DNA reads TGCGCCAGCAGCCGCGGGACAGGGGAGTATGGTGAGCAGTTCTTC. It specifies CASSRGTGEYGEQFF.

CDR3 DNA: TGTGCCAGCAGTCAGCGACAGGGGAGCAATCAGCCCCAGCATTTT. This encodes CASSQRQGSNQPQHF. The chain recombines TRBV28 with TRBJ1-5; TRBD1 matches 8 bases. The CDR3 runs to 15 residues. Germline V gene lookup returns CDR1 MDHEN and CDR2 SYDVKM. V was clipped by 5 bases and J by 1 base; unmatched bases: 4.

This clone was counted between two and nine times. This chain links TRBV28 with TRBJ2-3, with 7 bases that match TRBD1. This CDR3 region has 14 residues. V gave up 5 bases and J gave up 1 base; unmatched junction bases: 3. Germline V gives CDR1 MDHEN, CDR2 SYDVKM. The CDR3 nucleotides read TGTGCCAGCAGTCGACAGGGAGGCACAGATACGCAGTATTTT. Its translation: CASSRQGGTDTQYF.

J is TRBJ2-2 and V is TRBV7-9; D might be TRBD2 (5 bases). V was pared by 5 bases and J by 5 bases, with 12 bases between. There are 14 residues in the CDR3. In germline, CDR1 is SEHNR, CDR2 FQNEAQ (reference sequence). The CDR3, as DNA: TGTGCCAGCAGCCTATTTTCGGGAACCGGGGAGCTGTTTTTT. It translates to CASSLFSGTGELFF.

The chain carries TRBV3-1 (or the pseudogene TRBV3-2) and TRBJ2-1, with 12 nucleotides matching TRBD2. V shed 1 base, J shed 0 bases, and the junction held 7 bases outside the gene matches. CDR3 length equals 19 residues. Germline V lookup: CDR1 LGHDT, CDR2 YNNKEL (reference sequence). CDR3 residues: CASSQGLAGGPSSYNEQFF. The CDR3 coding sequence is TGTGCCAGCAGCCAAGGTCTAGCGGGAGGGCCCTCCTCCTACAATGAGCAGTTCTTC.

This chain uses TRBV19 with TRBJ2-1, with 9 bases identical to TRBD2. This CDR3 comprises 17 residues. Germline V lookup: CDR1 LNHDA, CDR2 SQIVND (reference sequence). V shed 7 bases and J 4 bases; nucleotides not matched to a gene: 14. CDR3 sequence (DNA): TGTGCCAGTACATCGGGAGTAGCGGGAGTGAATTACAATGAGCAGTTCTTC. Its protein is CASTSGVAGVNYNEQFF.

The chain employs TRBV9 and TRBJ1-1, with 7 bases aligning to TRBD1. Germline assignment: CDR1 SGDLS and CDR2 YYNGEE. This CDR3 is built from 15 residues. V lost 1 base and J lost 4; bases outside the gene matches: 7. The CDR3 DNA sequence: TGTGCCAGCAGCGTATCACGACAGGGAAGCACTGAAGCTTTCTTT. It specifies CASSVSRQGSTEAFF.

The V call is TRBV6-2 or TRBV6-3, the J call TRBJ2-1; 15 bases fit TRBD2. The CDR3 totals 17 residues. V was pared by 0 bases and J by 4 bases, with 1 base of the junction left unmatched. Germline V gene data show CDR1 as MNHEY and CDR2 as SVGEGT. The CDR3: CASSYSGTSGRYNEQFF. The CDR3 coding sequence is TGTGCCAGCAGTTACTCAGGGACTAGCGGGAGGTACAATGAGCAGTTCTTC.

V usage is TRBV30 and J usage is TRBJ2-1; the D gene is possibly TRBD2 (6 bases). The CDR3 is 13 amino acids. Trimming shortened V by 0 bases and J by 10 bases, and 13 bases separated the two germline ends. CDR1 is GTSNPN, CDR2 SVGIG, per germline (reference sequence). The CDR3 loop is CAWSVKGAGEQFF. Written as DNA, the CDR3 is TGTGCCTGGAGTGTAAAAGGGGCGGGAGAGCAGTTCTTC.

The sample holds one count of this clone. This chain connects TRBV28 to TRBJ2-7; 9 positions agree with TRBD2. Trimming took 3 bases from V and 6 from J; bases not matched to a gene: 6. This CDR3 is built from 14 residues. Germline CDR1 reads MDHEN; CDR2 reads SYDVKM. The CDR3, as DNA: TGTGCCAGCAGTTTTGGCGGGAGGGCCCGCGAGCAGTACTTC. It yields the protein CASSFGGRAREQYF.